The T cell receptor (beta chain) under discussion was sequenced for a study of T-cell memory formation after mild COVID-19. General observations from the study: Clones that got smaller from day 15 to 85 had even CD4/CD8, while clones growing later tipped toward CD4+. Confirmation of SARS-CoV-2 specificity was lacking for second-wave clones peaking day 37. CD4+ contracting clones lay mainly in CM and EM, CD8+ ones in EMRA.

This clonotype has only a few counts. Its specificity is unknown. The CDR3 consists of 14 residues. Per germline, CDR1 MDHEN and CDR2 SYDVKM. V lost 6 bases and J 7 bases, leaving 19 bases between the germline ends. A 5'RACE reaction primed in the constant segment made cDNA libraries of TCR alpha and TCR beta, and these carried sample barcodes and UMIs. TCRdb called the 5' RACE reads again in MiXCR, with one record for every CDR3 protein. The sample lists roughly 400,000 distinct CDR3 sequences, approximately 16% occurring once. The sequence came from a man aged 18 to 30 who had mild COVID-19 (a few samples of this study predate the infection). Cell type and time point are not known. Sequencing input: PBMCs or a T cell subset sorted from them (not recorded which). The chain has TRBV28 and TRBJ2-7; the D gene is possibly TRBD2 (6 bases). The CDR3 nucleotides read TGTGCCAGCAGGTCTGGGGCGGGGAGAGGGGAGCAGTACGTC. The encoded protein is CASRSGAGRGEQYV.